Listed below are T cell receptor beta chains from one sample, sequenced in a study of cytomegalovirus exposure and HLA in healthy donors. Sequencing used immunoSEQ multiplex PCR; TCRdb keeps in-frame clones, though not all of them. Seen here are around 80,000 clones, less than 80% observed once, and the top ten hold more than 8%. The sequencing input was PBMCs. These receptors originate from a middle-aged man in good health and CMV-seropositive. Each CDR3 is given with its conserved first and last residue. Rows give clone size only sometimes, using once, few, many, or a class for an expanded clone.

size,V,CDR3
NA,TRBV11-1,CASSTGLLSYEQYF
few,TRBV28,CASSSGGPYNEQFF
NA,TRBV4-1,CASSQDEASYTEAFF
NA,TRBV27,CASSLLGRGNQPQHF
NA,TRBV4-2,CASKGGGTTETQYF
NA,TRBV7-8,CASSPKASGPTDTQYF
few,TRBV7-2,CASSLTLLAGGPSEQYF
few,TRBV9,CASSEHGQGGNYGYTF
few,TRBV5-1,CASRPRGDNGRTWETQYF
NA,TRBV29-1,CSVEDLFGGSGQSTEAFF
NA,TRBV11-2,CASSLVLGANYGYTF
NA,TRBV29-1,CSVQFSSGTGGHEQYF
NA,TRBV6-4,CASSDSLLSEQYF
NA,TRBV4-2,CASSQGLPEAFF
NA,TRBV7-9,CASSPEGREQPQHF
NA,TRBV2,CASSRGGNEQYF
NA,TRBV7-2,CASSLDRGHEKLFF
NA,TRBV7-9,CASSPKGQIPEAFF
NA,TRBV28,CATTVPLVGEQYF
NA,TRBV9,CASSVAEWTRGNEQFF
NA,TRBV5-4,CASSPGLYSGNTIYF
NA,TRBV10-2,CASSWRGREQYF
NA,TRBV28,CASSWDSPGNQPQHF
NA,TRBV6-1,CASSLDRLTSYEQYF
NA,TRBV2,CASSVQGRTGEAFF
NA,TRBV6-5,CASSKDSSGANVLTF
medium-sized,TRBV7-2,CASSLGAGGMNEQFF
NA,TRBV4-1,CASSIRQGDFYEQYF
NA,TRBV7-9,CASSDRREGNTIYF